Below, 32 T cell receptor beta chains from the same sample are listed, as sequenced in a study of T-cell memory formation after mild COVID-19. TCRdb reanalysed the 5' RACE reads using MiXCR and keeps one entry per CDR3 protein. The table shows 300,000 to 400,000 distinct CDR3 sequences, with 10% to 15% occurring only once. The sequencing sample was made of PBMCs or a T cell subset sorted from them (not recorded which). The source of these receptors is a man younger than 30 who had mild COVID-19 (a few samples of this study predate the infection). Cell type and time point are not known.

CDR3 sequence: CASREDTYQPQHF. CDR3 bases: TGTGCCAGCAGGGAAGACACCTATCAGCCCCAGCATTTT. This chain links TRBV6-2 or TRBV6-3 with TRBJ1-5, with D unresolved. This CDR3 spans 13 amino acids. CDR1 is MNHEY and CDR2 is SVGEGT in the germline V gene. Trimming removed 6 bases at V and 5 bases at J, with 11 bases between.

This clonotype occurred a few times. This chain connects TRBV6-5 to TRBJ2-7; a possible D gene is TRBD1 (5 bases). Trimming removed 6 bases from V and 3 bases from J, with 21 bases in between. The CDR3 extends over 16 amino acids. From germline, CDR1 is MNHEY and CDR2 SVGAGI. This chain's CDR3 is CASSFKRSRDFYEQYF. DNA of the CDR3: TGTGCCAGCAGCTTTAAGAGGAGCAGGGATTTCTACGAGCAGTACTTC.

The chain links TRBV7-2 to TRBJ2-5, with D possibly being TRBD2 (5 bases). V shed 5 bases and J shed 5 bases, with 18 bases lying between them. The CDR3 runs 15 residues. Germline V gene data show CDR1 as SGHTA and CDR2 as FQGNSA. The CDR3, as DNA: TGTGCCAGCAGCCTTAGACGTCTACGCGGGGAGACCCAGTACTTC. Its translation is CASSLRRLRGETQYF.

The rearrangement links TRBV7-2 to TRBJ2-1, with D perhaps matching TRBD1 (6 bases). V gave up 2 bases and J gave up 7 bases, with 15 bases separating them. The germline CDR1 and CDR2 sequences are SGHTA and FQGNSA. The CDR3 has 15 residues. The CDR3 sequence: CASSLLSAGANEQFF. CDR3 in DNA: TGTGCCAGCAGCTTATTGTCCGCAGGGGCAAATGAGCAGTTCTTC.

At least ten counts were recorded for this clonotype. The CDR3 DNA sequence: TGCAGTGCTAGAGATGGGGAGGGGGAGAATGAGCAGTTCTTC. It encodes CSARDGEGENEQFF. The gene calls are TRBV20-1 and TRBJ2-1; weak D call: TRBD2 (7 bases). Germline V CDR1 and CDR2: DFQATT, SNEGSKA (reference sequence). The V end lost 0 bases, the J end lost 7 bases, and 13 bases lay between the germline ends. CDR3 length equals 14 residues.

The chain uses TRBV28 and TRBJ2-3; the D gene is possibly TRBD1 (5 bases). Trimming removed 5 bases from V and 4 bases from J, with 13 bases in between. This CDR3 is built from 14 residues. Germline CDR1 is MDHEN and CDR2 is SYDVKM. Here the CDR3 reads CASSTSTGPDTQYF. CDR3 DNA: TGTGCCAGCAGTACCTCAACAGGACCAGATACGCAGTATTTT.

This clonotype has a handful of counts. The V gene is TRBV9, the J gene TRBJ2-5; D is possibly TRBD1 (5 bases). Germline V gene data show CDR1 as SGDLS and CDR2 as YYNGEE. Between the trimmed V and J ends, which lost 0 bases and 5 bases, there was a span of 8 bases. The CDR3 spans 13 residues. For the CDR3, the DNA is TGTGCCAGCAGCGTAGACAGGTGGGAGACCCAGTACTTC. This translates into CASSVDRWETQYF.

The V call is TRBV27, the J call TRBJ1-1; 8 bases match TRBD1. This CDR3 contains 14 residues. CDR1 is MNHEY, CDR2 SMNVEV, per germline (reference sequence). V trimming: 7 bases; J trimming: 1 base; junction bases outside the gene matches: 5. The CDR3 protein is CASKAGTGNTEAFF. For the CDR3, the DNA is TGTGCCAGCAAAGCAGGGACAGGGAACACTGAAGCTTTCTTT.

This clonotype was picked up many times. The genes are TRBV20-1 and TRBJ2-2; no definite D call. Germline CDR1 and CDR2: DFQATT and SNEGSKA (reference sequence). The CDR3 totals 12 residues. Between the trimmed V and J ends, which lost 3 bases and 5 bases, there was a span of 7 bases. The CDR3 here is CSASSGTGELFF. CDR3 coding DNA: TGCAGTGCTAGTTCCGGGACCGGGGAGCTGTTTTTT.

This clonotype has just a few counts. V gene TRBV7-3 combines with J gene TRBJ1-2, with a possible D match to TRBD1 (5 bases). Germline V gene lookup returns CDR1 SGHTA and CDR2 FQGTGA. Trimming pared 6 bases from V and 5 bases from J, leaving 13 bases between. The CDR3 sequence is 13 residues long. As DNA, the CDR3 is TGTGCCAGCAGTCCGGGACTGGGTTATGGCTACACCTTC. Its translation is CASSPGLGYGYTF.

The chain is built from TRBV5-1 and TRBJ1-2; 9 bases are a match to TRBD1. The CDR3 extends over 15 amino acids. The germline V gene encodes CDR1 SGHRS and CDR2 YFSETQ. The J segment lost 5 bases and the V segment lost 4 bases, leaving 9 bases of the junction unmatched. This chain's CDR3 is CASSKPGQGTYGYTF. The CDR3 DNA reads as TGCGCCAGCAGCAAACCGGGACAGGGAACATATGGCTACACCTTC.

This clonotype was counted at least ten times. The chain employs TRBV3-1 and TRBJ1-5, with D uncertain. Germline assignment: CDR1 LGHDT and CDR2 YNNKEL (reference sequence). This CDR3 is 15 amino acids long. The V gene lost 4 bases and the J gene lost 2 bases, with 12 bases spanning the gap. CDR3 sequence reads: CASSLGPAGNQPQHF. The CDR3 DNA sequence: TGTGCCAGCAGCCTCGGCCCGGCGGGCAATCAGCCCCAGCATTTT.

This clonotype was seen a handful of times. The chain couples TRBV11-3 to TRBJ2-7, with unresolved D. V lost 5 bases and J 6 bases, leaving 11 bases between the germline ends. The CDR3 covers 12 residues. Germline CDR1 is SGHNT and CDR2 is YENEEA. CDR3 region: CASSTRSGEQYF. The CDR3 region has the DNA TGTGCCAGCAGCACCAGGTCGGGCGAGCAGTACTTC.

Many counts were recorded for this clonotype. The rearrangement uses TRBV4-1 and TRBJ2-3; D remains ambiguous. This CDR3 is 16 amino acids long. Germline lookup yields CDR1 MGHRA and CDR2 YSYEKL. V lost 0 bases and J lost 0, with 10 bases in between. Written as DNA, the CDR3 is TGCGCCAGCAGCCAAGAAACCTTCCCTAGCACAGATACGCAGTATTTT. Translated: CASSQETFPSTDTQYF.

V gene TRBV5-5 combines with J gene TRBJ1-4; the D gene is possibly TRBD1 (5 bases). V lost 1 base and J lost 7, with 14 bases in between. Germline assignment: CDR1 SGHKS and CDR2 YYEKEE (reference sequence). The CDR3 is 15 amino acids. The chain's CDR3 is CASSLPRVLGEKLFF. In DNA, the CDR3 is TGTGCCAGCAGCTTGCCCAGGGTATTGGGTGAAAAACTGTTTTTT.

In DNA form, the CDR3 reads TGCAGTGCTAGGGGGACCTCAGGAAGGGCAAACACCATATATTTT. Its translation is CSARGTSGRANTIYF. The chain joins TRBV20-1 to TRBJ1-3; weak D call: TRBD1 (5 bases). The V end was cut by 3 bases, the J end by 6 bases, with 18 bases between. The CDR3 is 15 residues long. In germline, CDR1 is DFQATT, CDR2 SNEGSKA (reference sequence).

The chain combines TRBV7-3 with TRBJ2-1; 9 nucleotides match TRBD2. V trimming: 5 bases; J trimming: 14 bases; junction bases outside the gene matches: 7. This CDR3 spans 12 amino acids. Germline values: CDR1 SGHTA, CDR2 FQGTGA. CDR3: CASSTQRGVKFF. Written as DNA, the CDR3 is TGTGCCAGCAGCACCCAGCGGGGGGTGAAGTTCTTC.

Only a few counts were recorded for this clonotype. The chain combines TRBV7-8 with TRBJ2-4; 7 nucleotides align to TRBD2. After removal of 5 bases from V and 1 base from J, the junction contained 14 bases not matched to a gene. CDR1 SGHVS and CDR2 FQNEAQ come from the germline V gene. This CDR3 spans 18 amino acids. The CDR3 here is CASSPPGPAGPAKNIQYF. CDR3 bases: TGTGCCAGCAGCCCTCCTGGCCCAGCGGGGCCTGCCAAAAACATTCAGTACTTC.

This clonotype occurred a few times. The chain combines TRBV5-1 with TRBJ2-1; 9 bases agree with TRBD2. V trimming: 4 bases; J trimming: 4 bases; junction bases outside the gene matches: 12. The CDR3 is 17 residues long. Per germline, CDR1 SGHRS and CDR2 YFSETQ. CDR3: CASSRDIAGALYNEQFF. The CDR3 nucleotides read TGCGCCAGCAGCCGGGATATAGCGGGGGCCCTTTACAATGAGCAGTTCTTC.

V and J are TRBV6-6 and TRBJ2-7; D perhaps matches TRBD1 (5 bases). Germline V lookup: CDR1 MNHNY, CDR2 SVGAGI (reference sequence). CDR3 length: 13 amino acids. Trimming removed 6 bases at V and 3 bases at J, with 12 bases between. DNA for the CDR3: TGTGCCAGCAGCGACCCAGGGAACTACGAGCAGTACGTC. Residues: CASSDPGNYEQYV.

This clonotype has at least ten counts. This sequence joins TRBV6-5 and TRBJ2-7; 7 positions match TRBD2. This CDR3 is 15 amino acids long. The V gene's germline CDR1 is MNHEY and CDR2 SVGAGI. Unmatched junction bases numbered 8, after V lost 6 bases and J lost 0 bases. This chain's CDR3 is CASRSPGGSSYEQYF. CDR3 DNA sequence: TGTGCCAGCAGGTCCCCCGGGGGGAGCTCCTACGAGCAGTACTTC.

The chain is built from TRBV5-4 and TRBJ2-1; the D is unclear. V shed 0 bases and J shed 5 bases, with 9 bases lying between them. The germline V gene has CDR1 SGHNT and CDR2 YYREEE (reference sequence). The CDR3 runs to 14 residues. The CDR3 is CASSLEAAHNEQFF. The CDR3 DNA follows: TGTGCCAGCAGCTTGGAGGCTGCACACAATGAGCAGTTCTTC.

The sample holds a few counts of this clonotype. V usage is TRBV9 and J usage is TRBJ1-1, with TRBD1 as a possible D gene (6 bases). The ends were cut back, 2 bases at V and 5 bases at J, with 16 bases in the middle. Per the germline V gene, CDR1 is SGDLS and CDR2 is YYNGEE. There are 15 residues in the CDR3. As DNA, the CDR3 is TGTGCCAGCAGCGTGATGGGGGCTGAGGGAACTGAAGCTTTCTTT. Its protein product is CASSVMGAEGTEAFF.

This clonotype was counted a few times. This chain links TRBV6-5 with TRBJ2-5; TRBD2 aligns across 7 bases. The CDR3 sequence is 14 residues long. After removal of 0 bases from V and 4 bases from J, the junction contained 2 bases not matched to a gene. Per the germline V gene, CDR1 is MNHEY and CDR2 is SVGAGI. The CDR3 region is CASSYSWEGETQYF. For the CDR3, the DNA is TGTGCCAGCAGTTACTCGTGGGAGGGAGAGACCCAGTACTTC.

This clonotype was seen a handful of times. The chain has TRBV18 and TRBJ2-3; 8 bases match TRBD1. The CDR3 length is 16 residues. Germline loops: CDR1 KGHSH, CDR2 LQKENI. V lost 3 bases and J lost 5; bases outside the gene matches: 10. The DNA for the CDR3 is TGTGCCAGCTCACCTCAGGGGGCGAATCGGGGAGATACGCAGTATTTT. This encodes CASSPQGANRGDTQYF.

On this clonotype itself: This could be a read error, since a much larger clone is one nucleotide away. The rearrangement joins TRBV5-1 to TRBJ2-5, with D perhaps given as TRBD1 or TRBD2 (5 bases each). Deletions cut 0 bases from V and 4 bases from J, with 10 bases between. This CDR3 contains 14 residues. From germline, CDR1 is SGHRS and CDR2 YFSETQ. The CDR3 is CASSLAGTGETQYF. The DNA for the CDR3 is TGCGCCAGCAGCTTGGCGGGGACGGGAGAGACCCAGTACTTC.

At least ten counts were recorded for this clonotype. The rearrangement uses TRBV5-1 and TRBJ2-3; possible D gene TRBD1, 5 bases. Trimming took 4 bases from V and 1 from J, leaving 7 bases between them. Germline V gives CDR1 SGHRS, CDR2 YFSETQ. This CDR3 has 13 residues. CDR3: CASSPQGTDTQYF. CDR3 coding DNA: TGCGCCAGCAGCCCACAGGGCACAGATACGCAGTATTTT.

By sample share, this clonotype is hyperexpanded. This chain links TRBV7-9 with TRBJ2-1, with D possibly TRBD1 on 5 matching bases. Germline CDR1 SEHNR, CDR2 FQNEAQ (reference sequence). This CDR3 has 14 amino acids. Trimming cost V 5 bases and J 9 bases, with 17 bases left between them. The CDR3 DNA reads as TGTGCCAGCAGCCCAAGGGCAGGGAAGGGTGAGCAGTTCTTC. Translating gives CASSPRAGKGEQFF.

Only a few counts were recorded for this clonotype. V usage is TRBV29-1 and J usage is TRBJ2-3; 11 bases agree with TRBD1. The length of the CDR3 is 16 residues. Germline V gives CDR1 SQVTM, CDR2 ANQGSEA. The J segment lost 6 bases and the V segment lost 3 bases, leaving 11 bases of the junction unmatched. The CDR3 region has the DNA TGCAGCGTTGAGGGGGGTTCAGGACAGGGGGCGGATACGCAGTATTTT. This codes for CSVEGGSGQGADTQYF.

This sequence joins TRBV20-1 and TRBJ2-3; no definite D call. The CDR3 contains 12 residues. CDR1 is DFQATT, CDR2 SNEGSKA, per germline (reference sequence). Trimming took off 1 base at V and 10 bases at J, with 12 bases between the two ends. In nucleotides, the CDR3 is TGCAGTGCTAGAGGACTCCTCGAACCGCAGTATTTT. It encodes CSARGLLEPQYF.

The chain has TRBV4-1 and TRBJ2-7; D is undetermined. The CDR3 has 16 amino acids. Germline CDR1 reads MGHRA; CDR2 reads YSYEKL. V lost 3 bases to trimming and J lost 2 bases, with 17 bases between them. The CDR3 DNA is TGCGCCAGCAGCCATTATGGTGATTGGTCCCCCTACGAGCAGTACGTC. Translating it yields CASSHYGDWSPYEQYV.

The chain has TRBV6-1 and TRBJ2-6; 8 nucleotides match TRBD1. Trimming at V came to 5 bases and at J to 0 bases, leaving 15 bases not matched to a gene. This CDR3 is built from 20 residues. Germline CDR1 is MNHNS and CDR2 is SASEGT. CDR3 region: CASSTHLRDRSLSGANVLTF. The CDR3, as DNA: TGTGCCAGCAGTACACACCTCCGGGACAGGTCCCTCTCTGGGGCCAACGTCCTGACTTTC.